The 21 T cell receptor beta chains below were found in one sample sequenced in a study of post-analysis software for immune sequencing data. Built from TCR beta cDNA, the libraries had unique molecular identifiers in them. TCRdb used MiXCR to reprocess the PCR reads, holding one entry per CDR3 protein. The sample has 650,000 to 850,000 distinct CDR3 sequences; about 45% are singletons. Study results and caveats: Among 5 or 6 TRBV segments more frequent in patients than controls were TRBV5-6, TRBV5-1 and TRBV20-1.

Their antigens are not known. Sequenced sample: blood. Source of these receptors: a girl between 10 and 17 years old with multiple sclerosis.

CDR3 amino acids: CAISPGSWRTYEQYF. CDR3 bases: TGTGCCATCAGTCCAGGTAGCTGGAGAACGTACGAGCAGTACTTC. The rearrangement joins TRBV10-3 to TRBJ2-7; D remains ambiguous. Deletions cut 5 bases from V and 4 bases from J, with 18 bases between. CDR1 and CDR2 from the germline V gene are ENHRY and SYGVKD. There are 15 residues in the CDR3.

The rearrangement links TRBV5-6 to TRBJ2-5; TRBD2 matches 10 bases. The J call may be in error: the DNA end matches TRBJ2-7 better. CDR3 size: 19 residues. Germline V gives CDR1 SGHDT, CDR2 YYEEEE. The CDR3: CASSSRWRASGSKVYEQYF. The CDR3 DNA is TGTGCCAGCAGCTCCCGGTGGAGGGCTAGCGGGAGCAAGGTGTACGAGCAGTACTTC.

The CDR3 here is CASSLGTGGNRELFF. The CDR3 DNA reads as TGTGCCAGCAGCTTGGGGACAGGGGGTAACCGGGAGCTGTTTTTT. The J gene is TRBJ2-2, the V gene TRBV7-3; 11 nucleotides line up with TRBD1. The CDR3 runs 15 residues. The V gene's germline CDR1 is SGHTA and CDR2 FQGTGA. J was trimmed by 9 bases and V by 3 bases; bases with no gene match: 6.

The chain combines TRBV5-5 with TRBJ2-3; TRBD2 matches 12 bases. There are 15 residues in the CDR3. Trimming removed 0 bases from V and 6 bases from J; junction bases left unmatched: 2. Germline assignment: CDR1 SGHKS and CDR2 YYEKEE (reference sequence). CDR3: CASSLGLAGDDTQYF. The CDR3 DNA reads TGTGCCAGCAGCTTGGGACTAGCGGGAGATGATACGCAGTATTTT.

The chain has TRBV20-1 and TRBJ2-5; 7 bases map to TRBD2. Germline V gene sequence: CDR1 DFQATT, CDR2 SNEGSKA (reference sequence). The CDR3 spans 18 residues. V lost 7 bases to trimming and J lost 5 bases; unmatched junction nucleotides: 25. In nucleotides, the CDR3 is TGCAGTGTCTCGCTACCCCTATACTCTCTCATGGGGGGGGAGACCCAGTACTTC. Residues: CSVSLPLYSLMGGETQYF.

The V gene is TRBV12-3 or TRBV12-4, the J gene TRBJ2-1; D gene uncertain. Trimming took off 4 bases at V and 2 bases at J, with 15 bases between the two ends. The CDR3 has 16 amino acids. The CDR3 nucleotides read TGTGCCAGCAGTTCCGCCCCCCGGAATCCCTACAATGAGCAGTTCTTC. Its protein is CASSSAPRNPYNEQFF.

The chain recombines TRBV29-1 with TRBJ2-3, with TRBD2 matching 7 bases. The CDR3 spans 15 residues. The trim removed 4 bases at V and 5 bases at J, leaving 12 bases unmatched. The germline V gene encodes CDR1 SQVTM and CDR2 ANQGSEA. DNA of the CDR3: TGCAGCGTTGTCACGGTAGCCACGGGGGGAGATACGCAGTATTTT. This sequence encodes CSVVTVATGGDTQYF.

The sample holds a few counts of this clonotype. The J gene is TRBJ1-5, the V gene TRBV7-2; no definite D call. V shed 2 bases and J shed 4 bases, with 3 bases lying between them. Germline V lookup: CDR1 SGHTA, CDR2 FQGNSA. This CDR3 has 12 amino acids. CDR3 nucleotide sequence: TGTGCCAGCAGCTTAAAGAATCAGCCCCAGCATTTT. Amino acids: CASSLKNQPQHF.

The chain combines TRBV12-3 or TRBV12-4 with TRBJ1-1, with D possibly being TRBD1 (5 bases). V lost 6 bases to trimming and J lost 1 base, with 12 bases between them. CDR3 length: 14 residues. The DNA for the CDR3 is TGTGCCAGCAGACAGGACGGACCGAACACTGAAGCTTTCTTT. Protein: CASRQDGPNTEAFF.

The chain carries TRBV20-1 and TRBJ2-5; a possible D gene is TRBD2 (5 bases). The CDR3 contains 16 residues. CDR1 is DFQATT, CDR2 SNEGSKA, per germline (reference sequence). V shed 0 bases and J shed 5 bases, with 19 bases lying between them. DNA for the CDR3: TGCAGTGCTAGAGATGAGAGTGCGGGTTCGAGGGAGACCCAGTACTTC. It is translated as CSARDESAGSRETQYF.

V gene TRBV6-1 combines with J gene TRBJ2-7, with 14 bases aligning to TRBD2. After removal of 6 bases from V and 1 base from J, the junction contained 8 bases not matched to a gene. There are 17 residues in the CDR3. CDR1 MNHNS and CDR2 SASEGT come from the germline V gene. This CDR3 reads CASSRGLAGVSSYEQYF. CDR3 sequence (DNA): TGTGCCAGCAGCCGGGGACTAGCGGGAGTTAGTTCCTACGAGCAGTACTTC.

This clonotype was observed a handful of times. CDR3 sequence (DNA): TGCGCCAGCAGCCAAGATTCGCAGGGTTGGATAAATGAGCAGTTCTTC. Amino acids: CASSQDSQGWINEQFF. V is TRBV4-1 and J is TRBJ2-1; a weak D match, TRBD1 (5 bases). Trimming took off 0 bases at V and 7 bases at J, with 16 bases between the two ends. This CDR3 spans 16 amino acids. From germline, CDR1 is MGHRA and CDR2 YSYEKL.

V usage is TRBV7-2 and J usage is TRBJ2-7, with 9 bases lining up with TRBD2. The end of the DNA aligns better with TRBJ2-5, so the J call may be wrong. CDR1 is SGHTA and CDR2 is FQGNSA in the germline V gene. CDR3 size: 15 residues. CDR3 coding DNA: TGTGCCAGCACCTCAACGGGACTAGCCCCCGAGACCCAGTACTTC. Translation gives CASTSTGLAPETQYF.

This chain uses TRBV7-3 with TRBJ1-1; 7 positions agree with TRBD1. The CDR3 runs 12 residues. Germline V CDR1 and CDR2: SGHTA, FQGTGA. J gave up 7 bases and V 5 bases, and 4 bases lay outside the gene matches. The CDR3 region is CASSRDSGEAFF. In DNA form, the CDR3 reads TGTGCCAGCAGCCGGGACAGCGGTGAAGCTTTCTTT.

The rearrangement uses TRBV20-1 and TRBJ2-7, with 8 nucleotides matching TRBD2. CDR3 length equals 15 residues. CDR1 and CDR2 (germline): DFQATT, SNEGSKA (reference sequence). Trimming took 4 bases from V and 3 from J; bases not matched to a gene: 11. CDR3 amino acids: CSATIPGLVFYEQYF. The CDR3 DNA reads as TGCAGTGCTACGATACCGGGACTAGTGTTCTACGAGCAGTACTTC.

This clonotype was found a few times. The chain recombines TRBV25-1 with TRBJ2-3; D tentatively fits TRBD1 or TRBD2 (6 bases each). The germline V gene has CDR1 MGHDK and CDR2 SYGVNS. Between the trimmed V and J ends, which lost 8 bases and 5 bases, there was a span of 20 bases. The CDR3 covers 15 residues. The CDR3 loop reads CASLGRDARGDTQYF. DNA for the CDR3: TGTGCCAGCCTCGGGCGGGACGCCAGGGGAGATACGCAGTATTTT.

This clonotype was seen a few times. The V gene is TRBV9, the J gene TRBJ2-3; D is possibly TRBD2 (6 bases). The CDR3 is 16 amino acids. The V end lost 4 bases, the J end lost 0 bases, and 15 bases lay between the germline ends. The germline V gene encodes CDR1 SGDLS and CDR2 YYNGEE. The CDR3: CASSPEESGSTDTQYF. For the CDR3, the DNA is TGTGCCAGCAGCCCAGAGGAAAGCGGGAGCACAGATACGCAGTATTTT.

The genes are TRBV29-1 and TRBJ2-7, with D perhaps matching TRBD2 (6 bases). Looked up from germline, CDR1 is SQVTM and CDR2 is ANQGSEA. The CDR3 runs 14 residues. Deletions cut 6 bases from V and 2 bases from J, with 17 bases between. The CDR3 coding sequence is TGCAGCGTGGGAGGACGGGGGATACCCTACGAGCAGTACTTC. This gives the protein CSVGGRGIPYEQYF.

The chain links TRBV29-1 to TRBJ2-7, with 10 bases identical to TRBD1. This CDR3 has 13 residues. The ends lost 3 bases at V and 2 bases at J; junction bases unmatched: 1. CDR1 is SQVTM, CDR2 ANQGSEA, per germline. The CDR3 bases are TGCAGCGTTGAGGGGACAGGGGCCTACGAGCAGTACTTC. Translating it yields CSVEGTGAYEQYF.

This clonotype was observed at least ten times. This chain's CDR3 is CASSTGTGGYEQYF. The CDR3 DNA follows: TGCGCCAGCAGCACCGGAACAGGCGGCTACGAGCAGTACTTC. V gene TRBV5-1 combines with J gene TRBJ2-7, with TRBD1 as a possible D gene (5 bases). V lost 4 bases to trimming and J lost 3 bases, with 14 bases between them. CDR1 is SGHRS, CDR2 YFSETQ, per germline. The CDR3 contains 14 residues.

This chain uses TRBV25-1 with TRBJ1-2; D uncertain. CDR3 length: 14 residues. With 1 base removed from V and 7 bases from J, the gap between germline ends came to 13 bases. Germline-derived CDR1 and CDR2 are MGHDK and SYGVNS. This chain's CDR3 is CASSEFGSRPGYTF. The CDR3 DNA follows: TGTGCCAGCAGTGAATTTGGCAGCCGGCCTGGCTACACCTTC.